A selection of T cell receptor beta chains follows, all from one sample in a study of shared clonotypes between healthy human individuals. Method: immunoSEQ multiplex PCR; TCRdb's copy keeps in-frame clones and lacks some. The table includes just over 2,000,000 clones, less than 95% detected once. The sample comprised naive CD8+ T cells sorted from blood. The receptors derive from a man between 18 and 35 years old in good health. Each CDR3 is given with its conserved first and last residue. D genes are given only for firm matches. Clone size, where shown, is once, few, many, or a class for clones that have expanded.

CDR3nt	CDR3aa	v_gene	d_gene	abundance	j_gene
TGTGCCAGCCCACGGGTAAGCAATCAGCCCCAGCATTTT	CASPRVSNQPQHF	TRBV6-4	NA	NA	TRBJ1-5
TGTGCCAGCAGCCCTAGCGGGCCCTTGAAAGATACGCAGTATTTT	CASSPSGPLKDTQYF	TRBV7-9	TRBD2	NA	TRBJ2-3
TGTGCCAGCTCACAATCTGGGGGCTTCTATGGCTACACCTTC	CASSQSGGFYGYTF	TRBV18	NA	NA	TRBJ1-2
TGTCTCTATGCGGGGGCGGTGCGTGGTGAGACCCAGTACTTC	CLYAGAVRGETQYF	TRBV19	NA	NA	TRBJ2-5
TGCGCCAGCAGTGGGGTCGGATTCGAAAACATTCAGTACTTC	CASSGVGFENIQYF	TRBV10-2	NA	NA	TRBJ2-4
TGTGCCATCAGTGACCTCGTCGCAGGCATCTATGGCTACACCTTC	CAISDLVAGIYGYTF	TRBV10-3	NA	NA	TRBJ1-2
TGCGCCAGCAGCCAAGAACCCGGGGGCTATAATTCACCCCTCCACTTT	CASSQEPGGYNSPLHF	TRBV4-1	NA	NA	TRBJ1-6
TGTGCCTGCACGGGACAGGGTGGGAATGAGCAGTTCTTC	CACTGQGGNEQFF	TRBV2	TRBD1	NA	TRBJ2-1
TGCGCCAGCAGCTTGGGGGCGGGAGAGACCCAGTACTTC	CASSLGAGETQYF	TRBV5-1	NA	once	TRBJ2-5
TGTGCCAGCAGCTCAGGAAGCGGGAGTTCCTACGAGCAGTACTTC	CASSSGSGSSYEQYF	TRBV11-2	TRBD2	NA	TRBJ2-7
TGTGCCAGCAGCTTAGGACAGGCCGATCTAGACACTGAAGCTTTCTTT	CASSLGQADLDTEAFF	TRBV13	NA	NA	TRBJ1-1
TGTGCCAGCAGCCAGACAGTTAGCAATCAGCCCCAGCATTTT	CASSQTVSNQPQHF	TRBV7-2	NA	NA	TRBJ1-5
TGCGCCAGCAGTGAGATGGAGGAACTCAGCACAGATACGCAGTATTTT	CASSEMEELSTDTQYF	TRBV10-1	NA	NA	TRBJ2-3
TGTGCCAGCAGCCAGCTAGCGGGGCAAGAGACCCAGTACTTC	CASSQLAGQETQYF	TRBV14	TRBD2	NA	TRBJ2-5
TGTGCCAGTAGTGCCCATCCCGGGACAGGGGTCACCGGGGAGCTGTTTTTT	CASSAHPGTGVTGELFF	TRBV19	TRBD1	NA	TRBJ2-2
TGTGCCAGCAGTGATTGGACAGGGAATTTGGAGACCCAGTACTTC	CASSDWTGNLETQYF	TRBV25-1	TRBD1	NA	TRBJ2-5
TGTGCCAGCAGTTTATCTTGGGAAGGGGAAAAACTGTTTTTT	CASSLSWEGEKLFF	TRBV27	NA	NA	TRBJ1-4
TGTGCCAGTAGTGCGGCACTAGCTGGTTACGAGCAGTACTTC	CASSAALAGYEQYF	TRBV19	NA	NA	TRBJ2-7
TGTGCCAGCAGCTTTGCGGGAGGCTACAATGAGCAGTTCTTC	CASSFAGGYNEQFF	TRBV5-4	TRBD2	NA	TRBJ2-1
TGTGCCAGCAGCCCCGACTCGGGCCTTTACGAGCAGTACTTC	CASSPDSGLYEQYF	TRBV27	NA	NA	TRBJ2-7
TGCGCCAGCAGCTTGGCAGGACAGACCTCCGGGACTGAAGCTTTCTTT	CASSLAGQTSGTEAFF	TRBV5-1	NA	NA	TRBJ1-1
TGTGCCAGCAGCCAAGATGTCTTGGGGAGAAAACTGTTTTTT	CASSQDVLGRKLFF	TRBV14	NA	NA	TRBJ1-4
TGTGCCAGCTCACCATTGAAGGGGAGAGAAGAGACCCAGTACTTC	CASSPLKGREETQYF	TRBV18	NA	NA	TRBJ2-5
TGTGCCAGCAGCCCCGGATGGAACGCGAACACCGGGGAGCTGTTTTTT	CASSPGWNANTGELFF	TRBV13	NA	NA	TRBJ2-2
TGTGCCAGTAGTATTAGCGGGACCGCCTACGAGCAGTACTTC	CASSISGTAYEQYF	TRBV19	TRBD2	NA	TRBJ2-7
TGTGCCAGCAGTCCGATTCTAGCGGGGGGGCCCCACGAGCAGTACTTC	CASSPILAGGPHEQYF	TRBV27	TRBD2	NA	TRBJ2-7
TGTGCCAGCAGTGAAGACAGCTTCCTCTCCTACGAGCAGTACTTC	CASSEDSFLSYEQYF	TRBV6-1	NA	NA	TRBJ2-7
TGTGCCAGCAGTGACAGGGGGGGAACTGAAGCTTTCTTT	CASSDRGGTEAFF	TRBV25-1	TRBD1	NA	TRBJ1-1
TGTGCCAGCAACCCGGACTCCTACAATGAGCAGTTCTTC	CASNPDSYNEQFF	TRBV5-4	NA	NA	TRBJ2-1
TGTGCCAGCAGCTTGGGACAGAGCGAGCAGTACTTC	CASSLGQSEQYF	TRBV5-6	NA	NA	TRBJ2-7
TGTGCCAGCAGCCCATCTGGAGCGATAGATACGCAGTATTTT	CASSPSGAIDTQYF	TRBV11-2	NA	NA	TRBJ2-3
TGTGCCAGCAGCTGGGACAGCTACGAGCAGTACTTC	CASSWDSYEQYF	TRBV5-4	TRBD1	NA	TRBJ2-7
TGCGCCAGCAGCCAAGAGCAGGCCTCCAATCAGCCCCAGCATTTT	CASSQEQASNQPQHF	TRBV4-1	NA	NA	TRBJ1-5
TGTGCCAGCAGTTCGGGACAGGGTGAAAAACTGTTTTTT	CASSSGQGEKLFF	TRBV6-5	TRBD1	NA	TRBJ1-4
TGCGCCAGCAGCTTGGAGGGATTACAGGGAAACACTGAAGCTTTCTTT	CASSLEGLQGNTEAFF	TRBV5-1	NA	NA	TRBJ1-1
TGTGCCAGCAGTGAAACAGGGTCGGCTGAAGCTTTCTTT	CASSETGSAEAFF	TRBV6-4	NA	NA	TRBJ1-1
TGTGCCTGGAGCGTAACCGGGACAAACGAGCAGTACTTC	CAWSVTGTNEQYF	TRBV30	NA	NA	TRBJ2-7
TGTGCCAGCAGCTTAGTACTAGCGGGGAGGGAGCAGTACTTC	CASSLVLAGREQYF	TRBV7-2	TRBD2	NA	TRBJ2-7
TGTGCCAGCAGCTTGGATGGGGGATCCACTGAAGCTTTCTTT	CASSLDGGSTEAFF	TRBV5-8	NA	once	TRBJ1-1
TGCGCCAGCAGTGAGACCCCGGGACAGGGGAGTTTGGAGCTGTTTTTT	CASSETPGQGSLELFF	TRBV10-2	TRBD1	NA	TRBJ2-2
TGTGCCAGCAGCTTGAGGAACGCATACGAGCAGTACTTC	CASSLRNAYEQYF	TRBV7-3	NA	NA	TRBJ2-7
TGTGCCAGCAGCTTAGCAGGGACAGGGGGCCTCGAGCAGTACTTC	CASSLAGTGGLEQYF	TRBV7-8	TRBD1	NA	TRBJ2-7
TGCGCCAGCAGCTTGGACAGGACGAATGGCTACACCTTC	CASSLDRTNGYTF	TRBV5-1	NA	NA	TRBJ1-2